The entry that follows covers one T cell receptor beta chain sequence. These data are taken from a study of CD8+ T cells in alopecia areata. Trimming took 2 bases from V and 3 from J, leaving 8 bases between them. Per germline, CDR1 MNHNS and CDR2 SASEGT. The CDR3 is 13 amino acids. Extraction and reverse transcription of RNA yielded cDNA as the sequencing template. Libraries were prepared by immunoSEQ multiplex PCR; TCRdb keeps only in-frame clonotypes and omits some of them. The sample has 160,000 or so clones, about 67% seen once. The chain recombines TRBV6-1 with TRBJ2-7; a weak D match, TRBD2 (5 bases). The sequence was collected from a human donor with alopecia areata. Material: CD8+ T cells sorted from blood, obtained at week 0. The CDR3 bases are TGTGCCAGCAGTGAACACGGGGACTACGAGCAGTACTTC. Amino acids: CASSEHGDYEQYF.